These 11 T cell receptor beta chains originate from one sample sequenced in a study of CD8 T cells in ankylosing spondylitis. Via MiXCR, TCRdb re-called the 5' RACE reads, giving one row per CDR3 protein. This sample has under 300,000 distinct CDR3 sequences, with under 20% found just once. Sequencing was carried out using blood, either unsorted or a sorted T cell fraction (not recorded which). These receptors were obtained from a male donor with ankylosing spondylitis or in good health (not recorded which).

The rearrangement joins TRBV12-3 or TRBV12-4 to TRBJ2-2; 11 nucleotides line up with TRBD2. Trimming took 6 bases from V and 5 from J; bases not matched to a gene: 17. The CDR3 length is 19 residues. CDR3 DNA sequence: TGTGCCAGCAGGTTCCCTAGCGGGAGGCGGGATTTTGAGACCGGGGAGCTGTTTTTT. Protein sequence: CASRFPSGRRDFETGELFF.

In its sample, this clonotype was seen a few times. The rearrangement links TRBV20-1 to TRBJ2-7; 8 positions match TRBD2. CDR3 size: 14 residues. J gave up 4 bases and V 0 bases, and 5 bases lay outside the gene matches. Germline V lookup: CDR1 DFQATT, CDR2 SNEGSKA (reference sequence). The CDR3 DNA reads as TGCAGTGCTAGAGATGAGCGGGAGCTTTACGAGCAGTACTTC. It is translated as CSARDERELYEQYF.

This clonotype has only a few counts. The V call is TRBV6-5, the J call TRBJ2-7; TRBD1 might be the D (6 bases). CDR1 is MNHEY and CDR2 is SVGAGI in the germline V gene. V was trimmed by 4 bases and J by 3 bases, leaving 7 bases between them. The CDR3 is 12 residues long. The CDR3 is CASSWDNYEQYF. CDR3 coding DNA: TGTGCCAGCAGTTGGGACAACTACGAGCAGTACTTC.

The rearrangement links TRBV29-1 to TRBJ2-7; 12 bases map to TRBD1. Losses at the gene ends were 3 bases for V and 7 bases for J; bases not matched to a gene: 10. The CDR3 has 15 residues. Germline V gene sequence: CDR1 SQVTM, CDR2 ANQGSEA. The CDR3, as DNA: TGCAGCGTTGAGAGTCCGGGACAGGGGGCGCGTGAGCAGTACTTC. Residues: CSVESPGQGAREQYF.

The chain links TRBV4-1 to TRBJ2-7; 9 nucleotides align to TRBD2. The germline V gene has CDR1 MGHRA and CDR2 YSYEKL. This CDR3 comprises 19 residues. With 1 base clipped from V and 7 bases from J, the junction kept 20 bases outside the gene matches. The CDR3 sequence: CASSQGPPGSGSLFEEQYF. The CDR3 DNA reads as TGCGCCAGCAGCCAAGGTCCCCCCGGTAGCGGGAGCTTGTTCGAAGAGCAGTACTTC.

This clonotype was picked up a small number of times. The rearrangement uses TRBV12-3 or TRBV12-4 and TRBJ1-2, with TRBD1 matching over 7 bases. The CDR3 length is 14 residues. Losses at the gene ends were 5 bases for V and 2 bases for J; bases not matched to a gene: 5. For the CDR3, the DNA is TGTGCCAGCAGTCCCGGGACAGTAAACTATGGCTACACCTTC. Translation: CASSPGTVNYGYTF.

The chain has TRBV29-1 and TRBJ2-1; the match to TRBD2 covers 15 bases. Trimming took 4 bases from V and 5 from J; bases not matched to a gene: 3. The CDR3 is made up of 15 amino acids. Germline lookup yields CDR1 SQVTM and CDR2 ANQGSEA. The CDR3 sequence is CSVGTSGRADNEQFF. CDR3 nucleotide sequence: TGCAGCGTTGGGACTAGCGGGAGGGCCGACAATGAGCAGTTCTTC.

This chain links TRBV7-9 with TRBJ2-1, with 9 positions matching TRBD2. Germline loops: CDR1 SEHNR, CDR2 FQNEAQ (reference sequence). The CDR3 length is 15 residues. With 1 base clipped from V and 9 bases from J, the junction kept 7 bases outside the gene matches. The CDR3 coding sequence is TGTGCCAGCAGCTTAGTGGGCGGGAGGGCCGTTGAGCAGTTCTTC. The encoded protein is CASSLVGGRAVEQFF.

The chain combines TRBV19 with TRBJ2-3, with D perhaps TRBD1 (5 bases). CDR1 LNHDA and CDR2 SQIVND come from the germline V gene (reference sequence). The CDR3 has 14 amino acids. V lost 8 bases and J lost 4, with 16 bases in between. CDR3: CASQRMQGADTQYF. CDR3 sequence (DNA): TGTGCCAGTCAGAGGATGCAGGGTGCAGATACGCAGTATTTT.

Many counts were recorded for this clonotype. The V call is TRBV4-1, the J call TRBJ2-4; TRBD2 is a possible D gene (5 bases). Looked up from germline, CDR1 is MGHRA and CDR2 is YSYEKL. The CDR3 runs 17 residues. V lost 1 base to trimming and J lost 3 bases, with 16 bases between them. CDR3 region: CASSQVGETLNKNIQYF. The CDR3 nucleotides read TGCGCCAGCAGCCAAGTCGGGGAAACCCTCAACAAAAACATTCAGTACTTC.

This chain links TRBV6-5 with TRBJ2-6; no reliable D call. The V end was cut by 4 bases, the J end by 4 bases, with 11 bases between. There are 15 residues in the CDR3. Germline V lookup: CDR1 MNHEY, CDR2 SVGAGI. CDR3 residues: CASSSFVSGANVLTF. CDR3 bases: TGTGCCAGCAGTTCATTCGTATCCGGGGCCAACGTCCTGACTTTC.